One T cell receptor (beta chain) is described in this entry. Its specificity is not known. A read error is possible here, since a much larger clone lies one base away. The V end lost 2 bases, the J end lost 5 bases, and 13 bases lay between the germline ends. Germline CDR1 reads MNHEY; CDR2 reads SVGAGI. The CDR3 loop spans 16 amino acids. The authors made TCR beta cDNA from 400 to 550 ng total RNA with a constant-region primer. Three nested multiplex PCR rounds of slightly modified ARM-PCR generated TCR beta libraries. For 10 cycles apiece, the opening two PCR rounds ran with TRBV1-TRBV30 forward primers and a C-beta reverse primer. TCRdb re-derived calls from the multiplex PCR reads in MiXCR, one entry per CDR3 protein. Among hundreds of thousands of distinct CDR3 sequences, less than 75% were seen once, and the ten largest hold about 9.4%. These data originate in a study of tumor-infiltrating lymphocytes in primary liver carcinoma. Study as a whole: Tumors, staged T1-T3 N0M0, spanned about 4 to 10 cm. The study, taken as a whole, reports: Tumor region pairs overlapped more than did tumor-adjacent and tumor-blood pairs. Tumors carried a top-250-clone fraction significantly exceeding that of blood (p = 0.039).

RNA was extracted from whole blood without cell sorting, alongside germline DNA. The chain carries TRBV6-5 and TRBJ1-6, with D possibly TRBD1 on 5 matching bases. The origin of this receptor is a man in his forties with primary liver carcinoma and hepatitis B virus infection. Source material: peripheral blood. CDR3 region: CASSYPGGPDNSPLHF. CDR3 in DNA: TGTGCCAGCAGTTACCCGGGGGGACCCGATAATTCACCCCTCCACTTT.